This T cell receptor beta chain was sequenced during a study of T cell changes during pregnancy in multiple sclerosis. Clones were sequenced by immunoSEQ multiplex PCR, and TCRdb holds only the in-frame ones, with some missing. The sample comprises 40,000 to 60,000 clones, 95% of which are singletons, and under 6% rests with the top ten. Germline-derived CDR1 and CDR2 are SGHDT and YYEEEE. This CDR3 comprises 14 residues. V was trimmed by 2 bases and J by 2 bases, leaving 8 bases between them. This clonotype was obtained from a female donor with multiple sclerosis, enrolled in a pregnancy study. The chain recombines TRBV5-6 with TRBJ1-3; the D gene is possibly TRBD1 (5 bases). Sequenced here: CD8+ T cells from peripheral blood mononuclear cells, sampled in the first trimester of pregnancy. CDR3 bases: TGTGCCAGCAGCTTTGGGGGGACTGGAAACACCATATATTTT. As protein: CASSFGGTGNTIYF. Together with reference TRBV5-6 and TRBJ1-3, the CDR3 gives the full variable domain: DAGVTQSPTHLIKTRGQQVTLRCSPKSGHDTVSWYQQALGQGPQFIFQYYEEEERQRGNFPDRFSGHQFPNYSSELNVNALLLGDSALYLCASSFGGTGNTIYFGEGSWLTVV.